Listed here are 32 T cell receptor beta chains from one sample, sequenced in a study of identifying expanded T cells in peripheral blood. Using immunoSEQ multiplex PCR, the repertoire was profiled, and TCRdb retains in-frame clones only, with some absent. The sample lists 120,000 or so clones; around 84% were seen once. The sequencing sample was made of blood. These receptors were taken from a person between 18 and 70 years old in good health.

This clone was counted a few times. The chain employs TRBV6-1 and TRBJ2-7; D unclear. CDR1 is MNHNS, CDR2 SASEGT, per germline. The CDR3 contains 15 residues. V lost 3 bases and J lost 4, with 16 bases in between. The CDR3, as DNA: TGTGCCAGCAGTGAGACCGACCGAGCTTTTTACGAGCAGTACTTC. Translated, it gives CASSETDRAFYEQYF.

This chain links TRBV28 with TRBJ2-1; 9 nucleotides line up with TRBD2. From germline, CDR1 is MDHEN and CDR2 SYDVKM. V lost 7 bases to trimming and J lost 2 bases; unmatched junction nucleotides: 3. This CDR3 has 14 residues. CDR3 amino acids: CASISGGAYNEQFF. DNA of the CDR3: TGTGCCAGCATTAGCGGGGGTGCCTACAATGAGCAGTTCTTC. The variable domain in full, completed from reference TRBV28 and TRBJ2-1, reads DVKVTQSSRYLVKRTGEKVFLECVQDMDHENMFWYRQDPGLGLRLIYFSYDVKMKEKGDIPEGYSVSREKKERFSLILESASTNQTSMYLCASISGGAYNEQFFGPGTRLTVL.

V and J are TRBV4-1 and TRBJ2-2; no clear D gene. The CDR3 totals 12 residues. V was shortened by 1 base and J by 6 bases, with 3 bases between the two germline ends. Germline loops: CDR1 MGHRA, CDR2 YSYEKL. The CDR3, as DNA: TGCGCCAGCAGCCAAGTTGCCGGGGAGCTGTTTTTT. Protein: CASSQVAGELFF.

The rearrangement uses TRBV7-9 and TRBJ1-1, with D uncertain. The CDR3 extends over 13 amino acids. V was cut by 1 base and J by 0 bases, with 3 bases left in between. Germline CDR1 is SEHNR and CDR2 is FQNEAQ (reference sequence). CDR3 protein: CASSLDMNTEAFF. DNA of the CDR3: TGTGCCAGCAGCTTAGACATGAACACTGAAGCTTTCTTT.

This chain links TRBV4-3 with TRBJ1-5; no clear D. The length of the CDR3 is 13 residues. Germline-derived CDR1 and CDR2 are LGHNA and YSLEER. V was pared by 3 bases and J by 4 bases, with 7 bases between. CDR3 DNA: TGCGCCAGCAGCCAGGGCCTGAATCAGCCCCAGCATTTT. Encoded protein: CASSQGLNQPQHF.

The V gene is TRBV25-1, the J gene TRBJ1-6; 8 positions match TRBD1. CDR3 length equals 15 residues. In germline, CDR1 is MGHDK, CDR2 SYGVNS. Trimming took 2 bases from V and 13 from J; bases not matched to a gene: 10. In DNA, the CDR3 is TGTGCCAGCAGTGAAGGGGACAGGTCGTGGGAGCCCCTCCACTTT. Translating gives CASSEGDRSWEPLHF. Complete variable domain (other parts from reference TRBV25-1 and TRBJ1-6): EADIYQTPRYLVIGTGKKITLECSQTMGHDKMYWYQQDPGMELHLIHYSYGVNSTEKGDLSSESTVSRIRTEHFPLTLESARPSHTSQYLCASSEGDRSWEPLHFGNGTRLTVT.

This chain links TRBV27 with TRBJ2-7; 9 bases fit TRBD1. Unmatched junction bases numbered 1, after V lost 7 bases and J lost 3 bases. Germline CDR1 and CDR2: MNHEY and SMNVEV (reference sequence). There are 12 residues in the CDR3. The CDR3 DNA sequence: TGTGCCAGCATGGGACAGGGCTACGAGCAGTACTTC. Amino acids: CASMGQGYEQYF.

The chain combines TRBV6-5 with TRBJ2-5; maybe TRBD1 (6 bases). Germline V gene lookup returns CDR1 MNHEY and CDR2 SVGAGI. The CDR3 is made up of 14 amino acids. Trimming took 5 bases from V and 2 from J, leaving 12 bases between them. CDR3 protein: CASSIGTLQETQYF. The CDR3 DNA sequence: TGTGCCAGCAGTATCGGGACACTACAAGAGACCCAGTACTTC.

The CDR3, as DNA: TGTGCCAGCAGCCCCCGATACTCACCAGGACAGGGGCGGGCTAAGTACACCTTC. It translates to CASSPRYSPGQGRAKYTF. This chain links TRBV9 with TRBJ1-2, with 9 bases matching TRBD1. The CDR3 consists of 18 residues. The V gene end was trimmed by 4 bases and the J gene end by 11 bases; junction bases not matched to a gene: 24. Germline V gene lookup returns CDR1 SGDLS and CDR2 YYNGEE.

The chain uses TRBV7-2 and TRBJ1-1, with unresolved D. V lost 5 bases and J 0 bases, leaving 7 bases between the germline ends. CDR3 length: 13 amino acids. Germline CDR1 is SGHTA and CDR2 is FQGNSA. CDR3 residues: CASSAQMNTEAFF. CDR3 sequence (DNA): TGTGCCAGCAGCGCGCAGATGAACACTGAAGCTTTCTTT.

The chain employs TRBV30 and TRBJ2-7; TRBD1 matches at 11 bases. The CDR3 spans 13 residues. Germline CDR1 is GTSNPN and CDR2 is SVGIG (reference sequence). With V trimmed by 5 bases and J by 1 base, 1 base remained unmatched. The CDR3 protein is CAWGTGGSYEQYF. As DNA, the CDR3 is TGTGCCTGGGGGACAGGGGGTTCCTACGAGCAGTACTTC. Together with reference TRBV30 and TRBJ2-7, the CDR3 gives the full variable domain: SQTIHQWPATLVQPVGSPLSLECTVEGTSNPNLYWYRQAAGRGLQLLFYSVGIGQISSEVPQNLSASRPQDRQFILSSKKLLLSDSGFYLCAWGTGGSYEQYFGPGTRLTVT.

V is TRBV4-3 and J is TRBJ1-1; D is perhaps TRBD1 (6 bases). Trimming removed 6 bases at V and 1 base at J, with 15 bases between. Germline assignment: CDR1 LGHNA and CDR2 YSLEER. The length of the CDR3 is 15 residues. The CDR3 nucleotides read TGCGCCAGCAGGGACGATTTCAGGGGGAACACTGAAGCTTTCTTT. Its translation is CASRDDFRGNTEAFF.

The rearrangement joins TRBV2 to TRBJ2-3, with D perhaps TRBD2 (6 bases). The CDR3 contains 13 residues. V lost 8 bases and J 0 bases, leaving 9 bases between the germline ends. Germline V gene lookup returns CDR1 SNHLY and CDR2 FYNNEI. This CDR3 reads CASVGGSTDTQYF. The CDR3 DNA reads as TGTGCCAGCGTCGGGGGTAGCACAGATACGCAGTATTTT.

The chain couples TRBV5-6 to TRBJ2-2; the match to TRBD1 covers 8 bases. Germline V gene lookup returns CDR1 SGHDT and CDR2 YYEEEE. V was clipped by 2 bases and J by 1 base; unmatched bases: 4. The length of the CDR3 is 16 residues. CDR3 loop: CASSFGGTGNTGELFF. The CDR3 DNA is TGTGCCAGCAGCTTTGGTGGGACAGGGAACACCGGGGAGCTGTTTTTT. Using reference TRBV5-6 and TRBJ2-2 for the parts outside the CDR3, the full variable domain is DAGVTQSPTHLIKTRGQQVTLRCSPKSGHDTVSWYQQALGQGPQFIFQYYEEEERQRGNFPDRFSGHQFPNYSSELNVNALLLGDSALYLCASSFGGTGNTGELFFGEGSRLTVL.

This sequence joins TRBV5-1 and TRBJ2-3; 13 nucleotides match TRBD2. The CDR3 length is 17 residues. Germline CDR1 SGHRS, CDR2 YFSETQ. The junction had 6 bases not matched to a gene; V was cut back by 4 bases and J by 1 base. CDR3 DNA sequence: TGCGCCAGCAGCCCGTGGACTAGCGGGGGAGGCACAGATACGCAGTATTTT. This codes for CASSPWTSGGGTDTQYF.

The rearrangement joins TRBV7-2 to TRBJ2-1; 9 positions match TRBD1. Losses at the gene ends were 2 bases for V and 6 bases for J; bases not matched to a gene: 11. Germline CDR1 SGHTA, CDR2 FQGNSA. This CDR3 region has 17 residues. CDR3 amino acids: CASSLLGYRGPGNEQFF. In DNA, the CDR3 is TGTGCCAGCAGCTTACTAGGGTACAGGGGGCCAGGCAATGAGCAGTTCTTC.

This chain joins TRBV5-8 and TRBJ2-1; D may be TRBD2 (5 bases). The V gene lost 1 base and the J gene lost 3 bases, with 14 bases spanning the gap. Germline CDR1 and CDR2: SGHTS and YDEGEE. This CDR3 spans 16 amino acids. The CDR3 sequence is CASSLSPGLGYNEQFF. The CDR3 nucleotides are TGTGCCAGCAGCTTGTCCCCCGGACTGGGCTACAATGAGCAGTTCTTC.

The J gene is TRBJ1-1, the V gene TRBV4-1; D unresolved. The CDR3 spans 17 residues. Germline V CDR1 and CDR2: MGHRA, YSYEKL. Trimming cost V 0 bases and J 12 bases, with 26 bases left between them. The CDR3 loop is CASSQDLPMSSAGLPFF. The CDR3 DNA reads as TGCGCCAGCAGCCAAGATCTGCCTATGTCGTCCGCAGGTCTCCCTTTCTTT.

V usage is TRBV9 and J usage is TRBJ2-5; the D gene could be TRBD1 or TRBD2 (6 bases each). From germline, CDR1 is SGDLS and CDR2 YYNGEE. The V and J ends lost 2 bases and 5 bases respectively, with 13 bases between them. This CDR3 comprises 14 residues. CDR3 bases: TGTGCCAGCAGCGTCCAAGGGGGGCAGGAGACCCAGTACTTC. This encodes CASSVQGGQETQYF.

This chain links TRBV27 with TRBJ2-2; possible D gene TRBD1, 6 bases. Germline V gives CDR1 MNHEY, CDR2 SMNVEV (reference sequence). This CDR3 contains 13 residues. The V end was cut by 4 bases, the J end by 6 bases, with 9 bases between. This CDR3 reads CASSSSGAGELFF. CDR3 sequence (DNA): TGTGCCAGCAGTTCATCAGGGGCCGGGGAGCTGTTTTTT.

The rearrangement links TRBV27 to TRBJ2-6, with D possibly matching TRBD2 (6 bases). Germline V CDR1 and CDR2: MNHEY, SMNVEV (reference sequence). The CDR3 has 18 residues. Trimming took 11 bases from V and 0 from J, leaving 23 bases between them. The CDR3 region is CASRGETTPSSGANVLTF. CDR3 in DNA: TGTGCCTCGCGGGGAGAAACCACCCCTTCCTCTGGGGCCAACGTCCTGACTTTC.

The rearrangement joins TRBV25-1 to TRBJ2-5, with 7 positions matching TRBD2. Per the germline V gene, CDR1 is MGHDK and CDR2 is SYGVNS. The CDR3 covers 17 residues. J was trimmed by 0 bases and V by 4 bases; bases with no gene match: 11. This CDR3 is CASSALTWEGNQETQYF. For the CDR3, the DNA is TGTGCCAGCAGTGCACTCACCTGGGAGGGGAACCAAGAGACCCAGTACTTC.

The chain uses TRBV6-1 and TRBJ1-2, with a possible D match to TRBD1 (5 bases). V was cut by 5 bases and J by 5 bases, with 18 bases left in between. The CDR3 consists of 15 residues. Per germline, CDR1 MNHNS and CDR2 SASEGT. Here the CDR3 reads CASSLGMQGGYGYTF. The DNA for the CDR3 is TGTGCCAGCAGTCTCGGGATGCAGGGTGGATATGGCTACACCTTC.

In its sample, this clone was seen a few times. The chain employs TRBV7-2 and TRBJ1-6; 7 bases align to TRBD1. Germline CDR1 and CDR2: SGHTA and FQGNSA. CDR3 length equals 13 residues. V shed 5 bases, J shed 9 bases, and the junction held 4 bases outside the gene matches. The CDR3 coding sequence is TGTGCCAGCAGCCAAGGGGGCAGTTCACCCCTCCACTTT. It translates to CASSQGGSSPLHF.

The chain employs TRBV10-2 and TRBJ1-2; D gene uncertain. V lost 3 bases to trimming and J lost 6 bases, with 14 bases between them. Per the germline V gene, CDR1 is WSHSY and CDR2 is SAAADI. This CDR3 has 14 amino acids. CDR3 loop: CASSDTLGLHGYTF. In DNA form, the CDR3 reads TGCGCCAGCAGTGATACCCTCGGTCTGCATGGCTACACCTTC.

This clone was counted between two and nine times. Other DNA sequences of this sample code for an identical CDR3. The rearrangement joins TRBV4-3 to TRBJ1-2; maybe TRBD1 (5 bases). The CDR3 runs 13 residues. V was shortened by 1 base and J by 6 bases, with 9 bases between the two germline ends. Germline-derived CDR1 and CDR2 are LGHNA and YSLEER. The CDR3: CASSQGVRDGYTF. In DNA form, the CDR3 reads TGCGCCAGCAGCCAAGGGGTCAGGGATGGCTACACCTTC.

The J gene is TRBJ2-5, the V gene TRBV18, with 8 bases fitting TRBD1. The CDR3 covers 16 residues. V lost 3 bases and J lost 3; bases outside the gene matches: 9. Germline V lookup: CDR1 KGHSH, CDR2 LQKENI. The CDR3 region has the DNA TGTGCCAGCTCACCCAGGACAGGGCGAGGGGAAGAGACCCAGTACTTC. Translation gives CASSPRTGRGEETQYF. The full variable domain, its missing parts supplied by reference TRBV18 and TRBJ2-5, is NAGVMQNPRHLVRRRGQEARLRCSPMKGHSHVYWYRQLPEEGLKFMVYLQKENIIDESGMPKERFSAEFPKEGPSILRIQQVVRGDSAAYFCASSPRTGRGEETQYFGPGTRLLVL.

The chain couples TRBV4-3 to TRBJ1-5; D is unclear. CDR3 length equals 14 residues. Germline CDR1 reads LGHNA; CDR2 reads YSLEER. Trimming pared 4 bases from V and 4 bases from J, leaving 11 bases between. The CDR3 DNA is TGCGCCAGCAGCCCCCGGGTAGGGAATCAGCCCCAGCATTTT. Its translation is CASSPRVGNQPQHF.

Notes on this clone: Germline is not matched at one junction end, which may reflect a read error. The rearrangement joins TRBV2 to TRBJ2-7; TRBD1 aligns across 8 bases. This CDR3 has 16 amino acids. Germline V lookup: CDR1 SNHLY, CDR2 FYNNEI. The DNA of the CDR3 is TGTGCCAGCAGTGATAATTTGAGCGGACGGTCCCAGGGGGCCAGCTTC. This codes for CASSDNLSGRSQGASF.

This chain joins TRBV25-1 and TRBJ2-7; D not certain. Trimming stripped 3 bases from V and 3 bases from J, with 15 bases between. Germline values: CDR1 MGHDK, CDR2 SYGVNS. The CDR3 sequence is 15 residues long. The CDR3 nucleotides read TGTGCCAGCAGTGATGGGTCAGCAGGTCACTACGAGCAGTACTTC. The encoded protein is CASSDGSAGHYEQYF.

The chain is built from TRBV5-1 and TRBJ1-1; weak D call: TRBD1 (5 bases). The V and J ends lost 0 bases and 0 bases respectively, with 6 bases between them. Germline V CDR1 and CDR2: SGHRS, YFSETQ. The CDR3 loop spans 14 amino acids. This chain's CDR3 is CASSLGDLNTEAFF. The CDR3 nucleotides read TGCGCCAGCAGCTTGGGGGACCTGAACACTGAAGCTTTCTTT.

The rearrangement joins TRBV5-5 to TRBJ2-2; possibly TRBD1 for D (7 bases). Per germline, CDR1 SGHKS and CDR2 YYEKEE (reference sequence). The CDR3 has 17 amino acids. The V and J ends lost 5 bases and 3 bases respectively, with 20 bases between them. This chain's CDR3 is CASSGALTGTYTGELFF. The CDR3, as DNA: TGTGCCAGCAGTGGCGCGCTGACAGGGACTTACACCGGGGAGCTGTTTTTT.